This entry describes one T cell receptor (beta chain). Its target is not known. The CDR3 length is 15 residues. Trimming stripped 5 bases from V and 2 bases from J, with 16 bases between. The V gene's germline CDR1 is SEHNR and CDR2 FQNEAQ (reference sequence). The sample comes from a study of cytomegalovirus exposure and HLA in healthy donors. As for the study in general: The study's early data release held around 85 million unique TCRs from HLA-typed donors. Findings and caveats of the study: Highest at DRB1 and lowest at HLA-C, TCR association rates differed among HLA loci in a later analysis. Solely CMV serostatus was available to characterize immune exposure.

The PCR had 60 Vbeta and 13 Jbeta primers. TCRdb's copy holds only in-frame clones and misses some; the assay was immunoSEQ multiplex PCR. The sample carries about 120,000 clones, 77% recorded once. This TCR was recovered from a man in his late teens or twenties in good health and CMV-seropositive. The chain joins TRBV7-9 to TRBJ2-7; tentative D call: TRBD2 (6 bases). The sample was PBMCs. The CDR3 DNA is TGTGCCAGCAGCCCAGACTGGAGGGCCCCCTACGAGCAGTACTTC. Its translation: CASSPDWRAPYEQYF.